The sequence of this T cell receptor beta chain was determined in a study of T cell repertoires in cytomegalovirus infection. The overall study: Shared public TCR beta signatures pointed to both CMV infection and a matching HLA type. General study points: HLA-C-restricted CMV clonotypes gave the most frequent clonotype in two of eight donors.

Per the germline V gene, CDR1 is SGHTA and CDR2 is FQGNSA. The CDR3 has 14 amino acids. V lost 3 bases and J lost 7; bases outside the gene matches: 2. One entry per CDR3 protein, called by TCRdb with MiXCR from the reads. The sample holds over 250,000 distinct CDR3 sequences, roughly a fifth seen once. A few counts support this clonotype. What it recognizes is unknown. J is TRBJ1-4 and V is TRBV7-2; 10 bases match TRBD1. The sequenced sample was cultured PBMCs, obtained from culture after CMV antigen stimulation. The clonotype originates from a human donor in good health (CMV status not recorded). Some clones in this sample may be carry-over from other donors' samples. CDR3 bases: TGTGCCAGCAGCTTGGACAGGGGGGGTGAAAAACTGTTTTTT. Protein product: CASSLDRGGEKLFF.